This T cell receptor beta chain is drawn from a study of kidney transplant recipient with SARS-CoV-2 infection. The CDR3 contains 15 residues. The ends were cut back, 3 bases at V and 0 bases at J, with 8 bases in the middle. CDR1 is MNHEY and CDR2 is SMNVEV in the germline V gene (reference sequence). TCRdb recomputed calls from the reads with MiXCR, one row per CDR3 protein. The data show roughly 250,000 distinct CDR3 sequences, less than 35% seen once. This clonotype has a count of ten or more. This rearrangement joins TRBV27 to TRBJ2-2; no clear D gene. This clonotype originated in a male patient aged 25-45 years who had COVID-19 and was a kidney transplant recipient. Among the T cells, some may be from the graft donor. Sequencing was performed on a blood sample, taken at baseline and between days 110 and 120 from a kidney transplant recipient. DNA for the CDR3: TGTGCCAGCAGTTTGGCCTGGACGAACACCGGGGAGCTGTTTTTT. Translation: CASSLAWTNTGELFF.